This T cell receptor (beta chain) was identified in a study of T cell changes during pregnancy in multiple sclerosis. This table comes from immunoSEQ multiplex PCR, and its TCRdb copy is limited to in-frame clones, with some not included. Of more than 70,000 clones detected, approximately 89% appear once; the ten largest clones hold around 1%. Trimming pared 0 bases from V and 12 bases from J, leaving 9 bases between. Germline values: CDR1 SGDLS, CDR2 YYNGEE. CDR3 length: 12 amino acids. This chain connects TRBV9 to TRBJ1-4, with D unresolved. Specimen: peripheral blood, collected before pregnancy. This sequence was found in a female donor with multiple sclerosis, enrolled in a pregnancy study. As DNA, the CDR3 is TGTGCCAGCAGCGTAGAAGGAGGGCAACTGTTTTTT. Encoded protein: CASSVEGGQLFF.